This passage covers 16 T cell receptor beta chains from one sample sequenced in a study of beta chain features in type 1 diabetes. General study points: Researchers report that Type 1 diabetes patients had moderately but significantly shorter TCRB CDR3s across all four CD4+ subsets.

The entirety of the isolated RNA underwent reverse transcription, so expressed TCRB transcripts were sequenced. Sequencing was performed with immunoSEQ multiplex PCR; in TCRdb, only in-frame clones are kept and a portion is missing. Among about 260,000 clones, just over 20% were seen once, and the ten largest hold about 0.027%. Their recognized antigens are unknown. Material for sequencing was naive CD4+ T cells from blood. Receptors originate from a woman in her thirties or forties with type 1 diabetes.

The chain employs TRBV9 and TRBJ2-1, with 10 bases that match TRBD1. This CDR3 is built from 14 residues. Germline assignment: CDR1 SGDLS and CDR2 YYNGEE. Trimming took 4 bases from V and 6 from J; bases not matched to a gene: 4. The DNA for the CDR3 is TGTGCCAGCAGCCGGGACAGGGGAGGCAATGAGCAGTTCTTC. Amino acids: CASSRDRGGNEQFF. Full variable domain (outside the CDR3, taken from reference TRBV9 and TRBJ2-1): DSGVTQTPKHLITATGQRVTLRCSPRSGDLSVYWYQQSLDQGLQFLIQYYNGEERAKGNILERFSAQQFPDLHSELNLSSLELGDSALYFCASSRDRGGNEQFFGPGTRLTVL.

The V gene is TRBV28, the J gene TRBJ2-7; 12 bases are shared with TRBD2. This CDR3 has 14 amino acids. Germline V gene lookup returns CDR1 MDHEN and CDR2 SYDVKM. The V and J ends lost 6 bases and 3 bases, in that order; junction bases with no gene match: 3. DNA of the CDR3: TGTGCCAGCAGGCGGACTAGCGGGGACTACGAGCAGTACTTC. Residues: CASRRTSGDYEQYF.

The chain links TRBV7-9 to TRBJ2-3; TRBD2 might be the D (5 bases). Between the trimmed V and J ends, which lost 0 bases and 2 bases, there was a span of 6 bases. The CDR3 runs to 14 residues. The V gene's germline CDR1 is SEHNR and CDR2 FQNEAQ (reference sequence). The CDR3 sequence is CASSLADFTDTQYF. The CDR3 DNA sequence: TGTGCCAGCAGCTTAGCGGACTTCACAGATACGCAGTATTTT.

In its sample, this clone was seen a few times. CDR3 DNA: TGTGCCAGCAGCGTAGAACAGATCTCCTACGAGCAGTACTTC. Amino acids: CASSVEQISYEQYF. The V gene is TRBV9, the J gene TRBJ2-7; D remains unclear. This CDR3 comprises 14 residues. V lost 0 bases and J lost 0, with 7 bases in between. Germline V gives CDR1 SGDLS, CDR2 YYNGEE.

Remarks on this clone: The sample carries other DNA sequences with the same CDR3. The V and J genes are TRBV29-1 and TRBJ2-3; D perhaps matches TRBD2 (6 bases). This CDR3 region has 13 residues. Germline V gene sequence: CDR1 SQVTM, CDR2 ANQGSEA. V lost 3 bases and J lost 0, with 7 bases in between. The CDR3 coding sequence is TGCAGCGTTGAGGCGGGGAGCACAGATACGCAGTATTTT. The encoded protein is CSVEAGSTDTQYF.

This clone has only a few counts. The chain uses TRBV9 and TRBJ2-2; 8 nucleotides match TRBD1. J gave up 5 bases and V 0 bases, and 9 bases lay outside the gene matches. Germline V CDR1 and CDR2: SGDLS, YYNGEE. The CDR3 sequence is 17 residues long. The CDR3 DNA is TGTGCCAGCAGCGTAGTCCCAGGACAGGGAGGAACCGGGGAGCTGTTTTTT. This gives the protein CASSVVPGQGGTGELFF.

The rearrangement uses TRBV9 and TRBJ2-3; 7 bases agree with TRBD2. CDR1 and CDR2 from the germline V gene are SGDLS and YYNGEE. This CDR3 has 15 amino acids. J gave up 2 bases and V 3 bases, and 6 bases lay outside the gene matches. The DNA of the CDR3 is TGTGCCAGCAGCGGCCCTAGCGGACTCACAGATACGCAGTATTTT. Its translation is CASSGPSGLTDTQYF. Variable domain in full (rest from reference TRBV9 and TRBJ2-3): DSGVTQTPKHLITATGQRVTLRCSPRSGDLSVYWYQQSLDQGLQFLIQYYNGEERAKGNILERFSAQQFPDLHSELNLSSLELGDSALYFCASSGPSGLTDTQYFGPGTRLTVL.

In this sample, this clone turned up a few times. The chain employs TRBV10-3 and TRBJ2-2; tentative D call: TRBD1 (6 bases). Germline values: CDR1 ENHRY, CDR2 SYGVKD. Trimming stripped 7 bases from V and 3 bases from J, with 12 bases between. The CDR3 extends over 14 amino acids. CDR3 DNA sequence: TGTGCCATCAAGAAGGACAGAGACACCGGGGAGCTGTTTTTT. Its translation: CAIKKDRDTGELFF.

The CDR3 reads CASSSRTGFNEQFF. CDR3 coding DNA: TGTGCCAGCAGCTCCCGGACAGGGTTCAATGAGCAGTTCTTC. The chain joins TRBV7-3 to TRBJ2-1, with TRBD1 matching over 8 bases. V trimming: 4 bases; J trimming: 6 bases; junction bases outside the gene matches: 5. Per germline, CDR1 SGHTA and CDR2 FQGTGA. The CDR3 has 14 residues.

This sequence joins TRBV4-2 and TRBJ2-5, with TRBD1 matching 8 bases. The V gene's germline CDR1 is LGHNA and CDR2 YNFKEQ. The V segment lost 4 bases and the J segment 3 bases; nucleotides outside the gene matches: 4. The CDR3 totals 14 residues. The chain's CDR3 is CASSLGQAEETQYF. Written as DNA, the CDR3 is TGTGCCAGCAGCCTGGGACAGGCCGAAGAGACCCAGTACTTC.

The chain recombines TRBV6-5 with TRBJ1-6; D may be TRBD1 (5 bases). The V end lost 6 bases, the J end lost 10 bases, and 16 bases lay between the germline ends. Germline values: CDR1 MNHEY, CDR2 SVGAGI. The CDR3 extends over 14 amino acids. This chain's CDR3 is CASSPGGRNSPLHF. CDR3 DNA sequence: TGTGCCAGCAGCCCTGGGGGGAGGAACTCACCCCTCCACTTT.

The gene calls are TRBV29-1 and TRBJ2-1; D possibly corresponds to TRBD2 (5 bases). The CDR3 runs to 12 residues. The germline V gene has CDR1 SQVTM and CDR2 ANQGSEA. Between the trimmed V and J ends, which lost 3 bases and 4 bases, there was a span of 7 bases. CDR3 amino acids: CSVDWTYNEQFF. DNA for the CDR3: TGCAGCGTTGATTGGACTTACAATGAGCAGTTCTTC.

In nucleotides, the CDR3 is TGTGCCAGCAATCCCAGCCAGGGGAATGGCTACACCTTC. Its translation: CASNPSQGNGYTF. The chain carries TRBV28 and TRBJ1-2; a possible D gene is TRBD1 (6 bases). CDR1 is MDHEN, CDR2 SYDVKM, per germline. V lost 7 bases, J lost 6 bases, and 15 bases lay in between. The CDR3 contains 13 residues.

This clone has a handful of counts. This chain connects TRBV9 to TRBJ2-1; 9 bases fit TRBD2. Unmatched junction bases numbered 15, after V lost 2 bases and J lost 0 bases. Germline V CDR1 and CDR2: SGDLS, YYNGEE. The CDR3 runs to 20 residues. CDR3 nucleotides: TGTGCCAGCAGCGTGAGGCCCCTCGGGCTAGCGGGAAGCTCCTACAATGAGCAGTTCTTC. Residues: CASSVRPLGLAGSSYNEQFF.

The V call is TRBV29-1, the J call TRBJ1-1, with D perhaps matching TRBD1 (5 bases). CDR1 SQVTM and CDR2 ANQGSEA come from the germline V gene. The CDR3 is 16 residues long. V dropped 1 base and J dropped 2 bases, with 17 bases sitting between them. The CDR3 sequence: CSVEGTKGAINTEAFF. Here the CDR3 DNA reads TGCAGCGTTGAAGGAACAAAAGGGGCCATCAACACTGAAGCTTTCTTT.

Only a few counts were recorded for this clone. The chain joins TRBV4-1 to TRBJ2-6; D is unclear. Germline-derived CDR1 and CDR2 are MGHRA and YSYEKL. The CDR3 has 16 amino acids. V was cut by 4 bases and J by 0 bases, with 10 bases left in between. The CDR3 sequence: CASSRMASSGANVLTF. CDR3 coding DNA: TGCGCCAGCAGCCGAATGGCTAGCTCTGGGGCCAACGTCCTGACTTTC.